This TCR beta chain was sequenced for a study of blood T cell repertoires in COVID-19. With 3 bases removed from V and 0 bases from J, the gap between germline ends came to 11 bases. Germline CDR1 and CDR2: MDHEN and SYDVKM. This CDR3 contains 15 residues. Clones were sequenced by immunoSEQ multiplex PCR, and TCRdb holds only the in-frame ones, with some missing. Of approximately 200,000 clones in the sample, about 87% were seen once. What was sequenced was PBMCs or T cells enriched from blood (not recorded which). V usage is TRBV28 and J usage is TRBJ1-2; perhaps TRBD1 as D (6 bases). This clonotype was sampled from a man aged 30-40 years who had recovered from COVID-19. The CDR3 sequence: CASSLRGGTNYGYTF. The CDR3, as DNA: TGTGCCAGCAGTTTGAGGGGGGGGACTAACTATGGCTACACCTTC.